The sequence of this T cell receptor (beta chain) was determined in a study of shared clonotypes between healthy human individuals. Concerning this clone itself: This CDR3 is also generated by other DNA sequences in the sample.

The assay was immunoSEQ multiplex PCR, and TCRdb's table has in-frame clones only and misses some. The sample contains 490,000 or so clones, about 80% of which appear only once. The V gene lost 2 bases and the J gene lost 2 bases, with 8 bases spanning the gap. The germline V gene encodes CDR1 SGHRS and CDR2 YFSETQ. The CDR3 spans 13 residues. The sequence was collected from a middle-aged woman in good health. Some clones in this sample may be carry-over from other donors' samples. The V gene is TRBV5-1, the J gene TRBJ2-7; no clear D. The sample was PBMCs. The CDR3, as DNA: TGCGCCAGCAGCTTTGGCAGCCCCTACGAGCAGTACTTC. It yields the protein CASSFGSPYEQYF.